This entry concerns a single T cell receptor beta chain. This entry is derived from a study of shared T cell receptors in the human thymus. Sequenced by immunoSEQ multiplex PCR; TCRdb stores in-frame clones only, minus some. The sample consists of 720,000 or so clones, roughly 85% of them appearing once. The sample was also linked to a second study, of human thymus T cells. That paper notes: Thymus specimens were resections from corrective heart surgery. Thymic and blood repertoires seemed to show skewed V and J gene use.

The sequence derives from a girl in the first two years of life with a congenital heart defect. The sample taken for sequencing was thymocytes.

CDR3 DNA: TGTGCCAGCAGTGTTCAGGGGGTGATCACTGAAGCTTTCTTT. Residues: CASSVQGVITEAFF. The chain recombines TRBV2 with TRBJ1-1; TRBD1 matches at 7 bases. Trimming took 4 bases from V and 4 from J; bases not matched to a gene: 6. CDR3 length: 14 amino acids. Germline V CDR1 and CDR2: SNHLY, FYNNEI.